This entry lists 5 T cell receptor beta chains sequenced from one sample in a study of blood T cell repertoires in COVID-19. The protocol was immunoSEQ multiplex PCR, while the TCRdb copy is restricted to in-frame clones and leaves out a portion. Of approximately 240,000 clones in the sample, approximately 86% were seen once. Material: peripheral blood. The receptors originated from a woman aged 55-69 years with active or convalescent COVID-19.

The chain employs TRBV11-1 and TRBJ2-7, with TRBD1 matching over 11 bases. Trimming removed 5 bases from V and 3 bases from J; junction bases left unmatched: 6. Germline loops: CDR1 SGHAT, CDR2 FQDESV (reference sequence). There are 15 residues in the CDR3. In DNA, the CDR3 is TGTGCCAGCAGCCAAGGGACAGGGGGGAGCTACGAGCAGTACTTC. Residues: CASSQGTGGSYEQYF. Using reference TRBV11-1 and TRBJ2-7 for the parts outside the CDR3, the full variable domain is EAEVAQSPRYKITEKSQAVAFWCDPISGHATLYWYRQILGQGPELLVQFQDESVVDDSQLPKDRFSAERLKGVDSTLKIQPAELGDSAMYLCASSQGTGGSYEQYFGPGTRLTVT.

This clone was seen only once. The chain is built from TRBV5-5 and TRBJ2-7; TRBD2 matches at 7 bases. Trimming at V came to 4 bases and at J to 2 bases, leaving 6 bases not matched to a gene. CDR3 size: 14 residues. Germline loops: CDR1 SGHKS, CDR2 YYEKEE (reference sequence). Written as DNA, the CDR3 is TGTGCCAGCAGCAATCCTAGCGGACCCTACGAGCAGTACGTC. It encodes CASSNPSGPYEQYV.

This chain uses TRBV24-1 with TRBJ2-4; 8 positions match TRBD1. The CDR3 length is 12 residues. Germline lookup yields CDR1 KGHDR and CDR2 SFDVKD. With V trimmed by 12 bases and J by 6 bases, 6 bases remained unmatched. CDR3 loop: CAEVGQGNIQYF. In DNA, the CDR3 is TGTGCCGAGGTAGGACAGGGAAACATTCAGTACTTC.

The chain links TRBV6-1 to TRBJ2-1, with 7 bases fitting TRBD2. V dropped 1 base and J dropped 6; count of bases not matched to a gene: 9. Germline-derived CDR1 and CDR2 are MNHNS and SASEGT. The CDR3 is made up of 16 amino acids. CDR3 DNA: TGTGCCAGCAGTGAAGTGGTTGGGGACTATCTCAATGAGCAGTTCTTC. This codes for CASSEVVGDYLNEQFF.

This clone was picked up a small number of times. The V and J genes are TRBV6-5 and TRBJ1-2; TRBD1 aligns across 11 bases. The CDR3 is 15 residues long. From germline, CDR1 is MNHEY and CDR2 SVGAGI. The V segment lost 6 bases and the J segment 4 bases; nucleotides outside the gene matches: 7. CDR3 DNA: TGTGCCAGCAGGCCCGGGACAGGGGGTTTCTATGGCTACACCTTC. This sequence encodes CASRPGTGGFYGYTF.